Listed here are 24 T cell receptor beta chains from one sample, sequenced in a study of cytomegalovirus exposure and HLA in healthy donors. PCR primers comprised 60 Vbeta and 13 Jbeta primers. Libraries were prepared by immunoSEQ multiplex PCR; TCRdb keeps only in-frame clonotypes and omits some of them. The data contain 130,000 to 150,000 clones, roughly 74% of them singletons. Sequencing was performed on PBMCs. The receptors shown here come from a woman under 30 in good health and CMV-seropositive.

The CDR3 DNA is TGTGCCTGGACGCCTTTAACAGGGACTAACTATGGCTACACCTTC. This gives the protein CAWTPLTGTNYGYTF. This chain uses TRBV30 with TRBJ1-2, with D maybe TRBD1 (6 bases). Germline V gives CDR1 GTSNPN, CDR2 SVGIG (reference sequence). V was pared by 4 bases and J by 0 bases, with 15 bases between. The CDR3 totals 15 residues.

This clone turned up a few times. The CDR3 DNA is TGTGCCAGCAGCCGAGGCGACAGGGGGTGGAGCGGGGAGCTGTTTTTT. It is translated as CASSRGDRGWSGELFF. The chain is built from TRBV7-2 and TRBJ2-2; 9 positions match TRBD1. The CDR3 is 16 residues long. Per the germline V gene, CDR1 is SGHTA and CDR2 is FQGNSA. V shed 5 bases, J shed 7 bases, and the junction held 11 bases outside the gene matches.

The table lists this clone with a count of one. The V gene is TRBV7-9, the J gene TRBJ1-6; 8 bases map to TRBD1. This CDR3 is 16 amino acids long. Trimming took 2 bases from V and 10 from J; bases not matched to a gene: 10. The germline CDR1 and CDR2 sequences are SEHNR and FQNEAQ (reference sequence). The CDR3 region has the DNA TGTGCCAGCAGCTTATGGACAGGGCTAGTTACCTCACCCCTCCACTTT. Translated: CASSLWTGLVTSPLHF.

J is TRBJ2-5 and V is TRBV11-2; 8 nucleotides match TRBD2. The V gene end was trimmed by 6 bases and the J gene end by 1 base; junction bases not matched to a gene: 10. The germline CDR1 and CDR2 sequences are SGHAT and FQNNGV. The CDR3 runs to 16 residues. CDR3 in DNA: TGTGCCAGCAGACCAGTAGCGGGGCCAATCCAAGAGACCCAGTACTTC. Translating it yields CASRPVAGPIQETQYF.

This sequence joins TRBV7-9 and TRBJ2-7; possible D gene TRBD2, 6 bases. V lost 4 bases, J lost 3 bases, and 13 bases lay in between. CDR3 size: 14 residues. Germline CDR1 and CDR2: SEHNR and FQNEAQ (reference sequence). In DNA, the CDR3 is TGTGCCAGCAGCTCTCGGGGGTTTAACTACGAGCAGTACTTC. This gives the protein CASSSRGFNYEQYF.

This clone turned up a few times. The chain recombines TRBV15 with TRBJ1-1; D call uncertain. This CDR3 comprises 16 residues. V lost 0 bases and J 4 bases, leaving 15 bases between the germline ends. Germline loops: CDR1 LNHNV, CDR2 YYDKDF (reference sequence). The DNA of the CDR3 is TGTGCCACCAGCAGAGAAGGTGTTGTCGGGAGCACTGAAGCTTTCTTT. It translates to CATSREGVVGSTEAFF.

The chain combines TRBV5-6 with TRBJ2-3; 9 bases are a match to TRBD1. The CDR3 sequence is 16 residues long. From germline, CDR1 is SGHDT and CDR2 YYEEEE. With 0 bases clipped from V and 1 base from J, the junction kept 3 bases outside the gene matches. For the CDR3, the DNA is TGTGCCAGCAGCTTGGCCTGGGACAGGGGCACAGATACGCAGTATTTT. Its protein is CASSLAWDRGTDTQYF.

V and J are TRBV9 and TRBJ2-3, with TRBD1 identical over 9 bases. The germline gives CDR1 SGDLS, CDR2 YYNGEE. With V trimmed by 4 bases and J by 3 bases, 9 bases remained unmatched. The CDR3 has 16 amino acids. CDR3 bases: TGTGCCAGCAGCAAAACCGGGACAGGGCGGACAGATACGCAGTATTTT. This gives the protein CASSKTGTGRTDTQYF.

The chain recombines TRBV25-1 with TRBJ2-7; perhaps TRBD1 as D (6 bases). V shed 11 bases and J shed 5 bases, with 13 bases lying between them. Per germline, CDR1 MGHDK and CDR2 SYGVNS. The CDR3 consists of 11 residues. CDR3 region: CACQQGDEQYF. CDR3 nucleotide sequence: TGTGCCTGCCAACAGGGAGACGAGCAGTACTTC.

Points on this clone: Other DNA sequences in the sample encode the same CDR3. This chain links TRBV20-1 with TRBJ2-3; no reliable D call. The CDR3 is 10 residues long. The ends were cut back, 2 bases at V and 6 bases at J, with 3 bases in the middle. Germline V gene data show CDR1 as DFQATT and CDR2 as SNEGSKA (reference sequence). The CDR3 here is CSARSDTQYF. CDR3 nucleotides: TGCAGTGCTAGATCGGATACGCAGTATTTT.

The CDR3 spells CASSQDFRRGAARDGYTF. The CDR3 nucleotides read TGCGCCAGCAGCCAAGATTTCCGCAGGGGTGCGGCGAGGGACGGCTACACCTTC. The chain has TRBV4-1 and TRBJ1-2, with D possibly TRBD1 on 6 matching bases. From germline, CDR1 is MGHRA and CDR2 YSYEKL. V was trimmed by 0 bases and J by 8 bases, leaving 25 bases between them. The CDR3 covers 18 residues.

J is TRBJ1-2 and V is TRBV30; D might be TRBD1 (6 bases). V shed 0 bases and J shed 6 bases, with 11 bases lying between them. Germline V gives CDR1 GTSNPN, CDR2 SVGIG (reference sequence). This CDR3 has 13 residues. DNA of the CDR3: TGTGCCTGGAGTGTACTGGGGGGGCATGGCTACACCTTC. Translation gives CAWSVLGGHGYTF.

This clone was seen a single time. V gene TRBV6-1 combines with J gene TRBJ1-5; D is possibly TRBD1 (5 bases). The CDR3 loop spans 15 amino acids. Deletions cut 0 bases from V and 2 bases from J, with 8 bases between. The germline gives CDR1 MNHNS, CDR2 SASEGT. The CDR3, as DNA: TGTGCCAGCAGTGAAGCAGAAGGGGGCAATCAGCCCCAGCATTTT. This gives the protein CASSEAEGGNQPQHF.

This chain uses TRBV5-1 with TRBJ1-5; D remains unclear. V was shortened by 0 bases and J by 1 base, with 8 bases between the two germline ends. Looked up from germline, CDR1 is SGHRS and CDR2 is YFSETQ. The CDR3 is made up of 15 amino acids. CDR3 sequence (DNA): TGCGCCAGCAGCTTGGTGGGAGGGAGCAATCAGCCCCAGCATTTT. Its translation is CASSLVGGSNQPQHF.

The chain recombines TRBV10-1 with TRBJ2-3, with 9 bases that match TRBD1. V lost 8 bases, J lost 3 bases, and 12 bases stayed unmatched. Germline V gene sequence: CDR1 WNHNN, CDR2 SYGVQD (reference sequence). The CDR3 totals 16 residues. The CDR3 coding sequence is TGCGCCAGCCATCCCGGGACAGGGTTACCTACAGATACGCAGTATTTT. Protein product: CASHPGTGLPTDTQYF.

This clone was detected a few times. V is TRBV6-1 and J is TRBJ1-3; TRBD1 aligns across 7 bases. The CDR3 runs to 14 residues. In germline, CDR1 is MNHNS, CDR2 SASEGT. J lost 3 bases, V lost 1 base, and 0 bases had no gene match. Here the CDR3 reads CASSEGQGGNTIYF. The CDR3 bases are TGTGCCAGCAGTGAAGGACAGGGTGGAAACACCATATATTTT.

The chain joins TRBV14 to TRBJ2-7, with 8 bases identical to TRBD2. The length of the CDR3 is 15 residues. Per the germline V gene, CDR1 is SGHDN and CDR2 is FVKESK. Germline trimming cut 2 bases from V and 8 bases from J; bases unmatched to any gene: 11. CDR3: CASSQTGLAVIQQYF. DNA for the CDR3: TGTGCCAGCAGCCAAACCGGACTAGCCGTCATCCAGCAGTACTTC.

The genes are TRBV6-5 and TRBJ2-2; 9 bases align to TRBD1. The CDR3 totals 15 residues. V lost 6 bases, J lost 5 bases, and 7 bases stayed unmatched. In germline, CDR1 is MNHEY, CDR2 SVGAGI. Written as DNA, the CDR3 is TGTGCCAGCAGCTTCGACAGGGGGGAAACCGGGGAGCTGTTTTTT. It specifies CASSFDRGETGELFF.

The table lists this clone with a few counts. The chain links TRBV4-1 to TRBJ2-7; D is unresolved. The germline CDR1 and CDR2 sequences are MGHRA and YSYEKL. The CDR3 contains 11 residues. Trimming removed 4 bases at V and 6 bases at J, with 7 bases between. CDR3 amino acids: CASSRGAEQYF. The CDR3 nucleotides read TGCGCCAGCAGCCGAGGAGCCGAGCAGTACTTC.

The chain links TRBV4-1 to TRBJ2-1; 9 bases align to TRBD2. Germline V gives CDR1 MGHRA, CDR2 YSYEKL. J lost 9 bases, V lost 0 bases, and 9 bases had no gene match. The CDR3 length is 16 residues. CDR3 DNA: TGCGCCAGCAGCCAAGAGGCGGCTAGCGGGGTCTCTGAGCAGTTCTTC. It translates to CASSQEAASGVSEQFF.

The CDR3 is CASSFSSGLTGELFF. The CDR3 DNA reads TGCGCCAGCAGCTTTAGTTCAGGGCTCACCGGGGAGCTGTTTTTT. V and J are TRBV5-1 and TRBJ2-2; D is perhaps TRBD1 (5 bases). Looked up from germline, CDR1 is SGHRS and CDR2 is YFSETQ. The V gene lost 2 bases and the J gene lost 4 bases, with 12 bases spanning the gap. This CDR3 is 15 amino acids long. The full variable domain, with the rest looked up from reference TRBV5-1 and TRBJ2-2, is KAGVTQTPRYLIKTRGQQVTLSCSPISGHRSVSWYQQTPGQGLQFLFEYFSETQRNKGNFPGRFSGRQFSNSRSEMNVSTLELGDSALYLCASSFSSGLTGELFFGEGSRLTVL.

The rearrangement uses TRBV5-1 and TRBJ2-1; perhaps TRBD2 as D (6 bases). Trimming left V 5 bases short and J 7 bases short, with 7 bases between. This CDR3 is 11 amino acids long. Germline CDR1 reads SGHRS; CDR2 reads YFSETQ. CDR3 protein: CASSGGNEQFF. In DNA, the CDR3 is TGCGCCAGCAGTGGAGGGAATGAGCAGTTCTTC.

This clone was counted between two and nine times. The V and J genes are TRBV28 and TRBJ1-2; 8 nucleotides match TRBD1. V shed 6 bases, J shed 8 bases, and the junction held 2 bases outside the gene matches. Germline V gene lookup returns CDR1 MDHEN and CDR2 SYDVKM. The CDR3 has 11 residues. In nucleotides, the CDR3 is TGTGCCAGCAGAGACAGGGGCGGCTACACCTTC. Encoded protein: CASRDRGGYTF.

This clone occurred a few times. The J gene is TRBJ2-2, the V gene TRBV11-3; D is possibly TRBD1 (5 bases). The CDR3 has 17 residues. Trimming pared 5 bases from V and 5 bases from J, leaving 21 bases between. In germline, CDR1 is SGHNT, CDR2 YENEEA. DNA for the CDR3: TGTGCCAGCAGCCCGGCCAAGGCAGGGAAAAGGACCGGGGAGCTGTTTTTT. It specifies CASSPAKAGKRTGELFF. The entire variable domain, with the rest obtained from reference TRBV11-3 and TRBJ2-2, is as follows: EAGVVQSPRYKIIEKKQPVAFWCNPISGHNTLYWYLQNLGQGPELLIRYENEEAVDDSQLPKDRFSAERLKGVDSTLKIQPAELGDSAVYLCASSPAKAGKRTGELFFGEGSRLTVL.